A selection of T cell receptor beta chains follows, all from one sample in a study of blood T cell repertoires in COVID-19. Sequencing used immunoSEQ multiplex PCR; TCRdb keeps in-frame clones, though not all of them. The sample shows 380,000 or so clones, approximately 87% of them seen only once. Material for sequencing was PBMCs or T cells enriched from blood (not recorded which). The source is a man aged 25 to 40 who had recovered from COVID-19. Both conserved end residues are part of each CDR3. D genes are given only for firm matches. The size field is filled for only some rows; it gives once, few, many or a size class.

CDR3 DNA: TGTGCCTGGAGTGGCGTCCAGGGGGCGCGGAAGGGCTACACCTTC
CDR3 protein: CAWSGVQGARKGYTF
clone size: .
D gene: TRBD1
V gene: TRBV30
J gene: TRBJ1-2

CDR3 DNA: TGTGCCACCAGCAGATCGGGGACAGGCAATCAGCCCCAGCATTTT
CDR3 protein: CATSRSGTGNQPQHF
clone size: .
D gene: TRBD1
V gene: TRBV15
J gene: TRBJ1-5

CDR3 DNA: TGTGCCAGCAGCTTAGGTGGGCGCCGTCAAGAGACCCAGTACTTC
CDR3 protein: CASSLGGRRQETQYF
clone size: .
D gene: .
V gene: TRBV11-2
J gene: TRBJ2-5

CDR3 DNA: TGTGCCAGCAGTCCCGACATTTCATACTCCTACGAGCAGTACTTC
CDR3 protein: CASSPDISYSYEQYF
clone size: once
D gene: .
V gene: TRBV5-4
J gene: TRBJ2-7

CDR3 DNA: TGTGCCAGCAGCGAGCGGACAGGGGTTAACTATGGCTACACCTTC
CDR3 protein: CASSERTGVNYGYTF
clone size: .
D gene: TRBD1
V gene: TRBV9
J gene: TRBJ1-2

CDR3 DNA: TGTGCCAGCAGGACAGTGAGGGGACAGAAGGAAAACAATGAGCAGTTCTTC
CDR3 protein: CASRTVRGQKENNEQFF
clone size: .
D gene: TRBD1
V gene: TRBV25-1
J gene: TRBJ2-1

CDR3 DNA: TGTGCCAGCAACAGGGGGGTTGATCTCACAGATACGCAGTATTTT
CDR3 protein: CASNRGVDLTDTQYF
clone size: .
D gene: TRBD1
V gene: TRBV9
J gene: TRBJ2-3

CDR3 DNA: TGTGCCAGTGGCCAGGCGGGTAGCAATCAGCCCCAGCATTTT
CDR3 protein: CASGQAGSNQPQHF
clone size: few
D gene: .
V gene: TRBV19
J gene: TRBJ1-5

CDR3 DNA: TGTGCCAGCAGCCAAGATCGAGATCTCCCTAACTATGGCTACACCTTC
CDR3 protein: CASSQDRDLPNYGYTF
clone size: few
D gene: .
V gene: TRBV4-2
J gene: TRBJ1-2

CDR3 DNA: TGCGCCAGCAGCTTGAGGCTAGCGGGGGCGTACAATGAGCAGTTCTTC
CDR3 protein: CASSLRLAGAYNEQFF
clone size: .
D gene: TRBD2
V gene: TRBV5-1
J gene: TRBJ2-1

CDR3 DNA: TGTGCCAGCAGCGCCGGGTCCAACTCTGGAAACACCATATATTTT
CDR3 protein: CASSAGSNSGNTIYF
clone size: few
D gene: .
V gene: TRBV5-6
J gene: TRBJ1-3

CDR3 DNA: TGTGCCAGCAGCCGCCTAGGGACCCAAGGCGGGGGTGGCTACACCTTC
CDR3 protein: CASSRLGTQGGGGYTF
clone size: .
D gene: .
V gene: TRBV7-2
J gene: TRBJ1-2